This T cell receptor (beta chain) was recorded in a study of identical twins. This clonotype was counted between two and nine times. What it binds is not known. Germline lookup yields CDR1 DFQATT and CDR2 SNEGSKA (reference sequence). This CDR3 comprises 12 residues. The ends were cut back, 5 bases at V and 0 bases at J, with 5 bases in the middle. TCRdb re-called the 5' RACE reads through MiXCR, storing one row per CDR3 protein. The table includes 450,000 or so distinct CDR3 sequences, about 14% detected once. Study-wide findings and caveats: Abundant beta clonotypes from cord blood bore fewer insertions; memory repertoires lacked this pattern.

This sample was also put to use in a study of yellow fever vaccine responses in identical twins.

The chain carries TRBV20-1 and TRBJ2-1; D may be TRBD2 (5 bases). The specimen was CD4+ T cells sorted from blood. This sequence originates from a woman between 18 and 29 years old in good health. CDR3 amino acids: CSAAGSYNEQFF. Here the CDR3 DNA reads TGCAGTGCTGCGGGCTCCTACAATGAGCAGTTCTTC.